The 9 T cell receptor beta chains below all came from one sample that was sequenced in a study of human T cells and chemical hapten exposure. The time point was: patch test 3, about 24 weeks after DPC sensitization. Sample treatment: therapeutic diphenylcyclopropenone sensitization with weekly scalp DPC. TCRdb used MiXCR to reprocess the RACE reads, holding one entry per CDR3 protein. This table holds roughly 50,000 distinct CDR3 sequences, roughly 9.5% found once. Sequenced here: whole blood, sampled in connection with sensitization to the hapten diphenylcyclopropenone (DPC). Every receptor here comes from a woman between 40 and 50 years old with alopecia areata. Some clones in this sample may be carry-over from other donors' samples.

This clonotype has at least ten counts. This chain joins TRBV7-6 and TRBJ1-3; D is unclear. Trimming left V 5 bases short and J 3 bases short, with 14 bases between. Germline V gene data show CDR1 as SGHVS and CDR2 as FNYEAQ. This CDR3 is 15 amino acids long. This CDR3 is CASSALDTLGNTIYF. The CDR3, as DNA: TGTGCCAGCAGCGCCCTTGACACCCTTGGAAACACCATATATTTT.

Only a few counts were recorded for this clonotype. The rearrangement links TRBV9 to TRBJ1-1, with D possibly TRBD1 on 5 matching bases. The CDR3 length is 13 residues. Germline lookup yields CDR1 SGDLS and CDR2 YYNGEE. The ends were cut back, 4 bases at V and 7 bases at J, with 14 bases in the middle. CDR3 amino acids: CASSTPGTDEAFF. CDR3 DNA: TGTGCCAGCAGCACTCCCGGGACGGATGAAGCTTTCTTT. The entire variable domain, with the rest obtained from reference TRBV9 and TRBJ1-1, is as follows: DSGVTQTPKHLITATGQRVTLRCSPRSGDLSVYWYQQSLDQGLQFLIQYYNGEERAKGNILERFSAQQFPDLHSELNLSSLELGDSALYFCASSTPGTDEAFFGQGTRLTVV.

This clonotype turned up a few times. CDR3 amino acids: CASSEGSHTGELFF. CDR3 sequence (DNA): TGTGCCAGCAGTGAAGGTTCCCACACCGGGGAGCTGTTTTTT. This chain links TRBV6-4 with TRBJ2-2; no definite D call. Trimming took off 3 bases at V and 3 bases at J, with 8 bases between the two ends. Germline values: CDR1 MRHNA, CDR2 SNTAGT. The CDR3 contains 14 residues.

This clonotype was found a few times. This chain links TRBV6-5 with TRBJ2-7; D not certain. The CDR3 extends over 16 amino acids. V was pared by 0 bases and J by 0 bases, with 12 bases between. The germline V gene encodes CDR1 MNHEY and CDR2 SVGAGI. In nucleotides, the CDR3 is TGTGCCAGCAGTTACTCGGGCAGGTGGAGCTCCTACGAGCAGTACTTC. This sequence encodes CASSYSGRWSSYEQYF.

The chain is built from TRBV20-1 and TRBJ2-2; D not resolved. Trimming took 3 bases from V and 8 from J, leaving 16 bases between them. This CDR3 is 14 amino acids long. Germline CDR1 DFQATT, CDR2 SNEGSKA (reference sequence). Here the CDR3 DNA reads TGCAGTGCTAGGCACCTTGTAACATCGGGGGAGCTGTTTTTT. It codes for CSARHLVTSGELFF.

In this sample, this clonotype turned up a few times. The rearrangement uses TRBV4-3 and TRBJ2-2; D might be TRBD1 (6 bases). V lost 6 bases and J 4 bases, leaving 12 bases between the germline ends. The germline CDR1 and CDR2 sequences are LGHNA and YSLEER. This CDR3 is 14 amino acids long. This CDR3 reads CASRQYRATGELFF. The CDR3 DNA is TGCGCCAGCAGACAATACAGGGCCACCGGGGAGCTGTTTTTT.

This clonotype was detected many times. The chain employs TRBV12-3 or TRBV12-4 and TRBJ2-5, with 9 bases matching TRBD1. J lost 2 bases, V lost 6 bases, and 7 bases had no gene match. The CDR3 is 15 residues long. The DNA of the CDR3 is TGTGCCAGCAGCCCTATAGGACAGGGGCAAGAGACCCAGTACTTC. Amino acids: CASSPIGQGQETQYF.

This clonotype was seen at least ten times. CDR3 sequence reads: CASSYPGTDYGYTF. CDR3 DNA sequence: TGTGCCAGCAGTTACCCCGGGACGGACTATGGCTACACCTTC. The chain is built from TRBV6-2 or TRBV6-3 and TRBJ1-2; a possible D gene is TRBD1 (5 bases). Germline V gene sequence: CDR1 MNHEY, CDR2 SVGEGT. The CDR3 totals 14 residues. Trimming cost V 2 bases and J 3 bases, with 10 bases left between them.

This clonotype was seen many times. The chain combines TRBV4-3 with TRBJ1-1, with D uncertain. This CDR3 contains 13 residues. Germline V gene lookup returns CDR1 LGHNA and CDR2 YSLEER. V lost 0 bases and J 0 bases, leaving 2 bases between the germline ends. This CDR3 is CASSQELNTEAFF. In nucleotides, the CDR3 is TGCGCCAGCAGCCAAGAATTGAACACTGAAGCTTTCTTT.